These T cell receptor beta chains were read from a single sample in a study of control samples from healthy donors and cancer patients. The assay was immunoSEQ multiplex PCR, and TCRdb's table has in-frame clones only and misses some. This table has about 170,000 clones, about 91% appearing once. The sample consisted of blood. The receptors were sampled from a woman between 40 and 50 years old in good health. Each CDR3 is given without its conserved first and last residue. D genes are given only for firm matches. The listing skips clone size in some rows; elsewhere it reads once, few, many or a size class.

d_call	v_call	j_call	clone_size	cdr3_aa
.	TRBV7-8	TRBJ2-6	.	ASSLALLGANVLT
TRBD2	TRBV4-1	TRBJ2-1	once	ASSQSGEEQF
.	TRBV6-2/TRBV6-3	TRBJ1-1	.	ASSPDGGFSEAF
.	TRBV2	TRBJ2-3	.	ASSVLGAADTQY
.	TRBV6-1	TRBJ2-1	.	ASSVFLGGGSYNEQF
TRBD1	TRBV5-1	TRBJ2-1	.	ASSPQTGDNEQF
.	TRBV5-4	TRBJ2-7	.	ASSLISGGVPEQY
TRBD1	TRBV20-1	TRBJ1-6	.	SASRTGNSYNSPLH
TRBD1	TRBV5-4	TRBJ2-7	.	ASSPGQGIVYEQY
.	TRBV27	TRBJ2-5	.	ASSLLGPGGGQY
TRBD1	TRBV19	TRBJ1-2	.	ASSMMAGQGVEYGYT
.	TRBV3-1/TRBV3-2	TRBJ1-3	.	ASSQSGNTIY
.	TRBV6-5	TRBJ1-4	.	ASRRQINEKLF
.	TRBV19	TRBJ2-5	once	ASSIVLGETQY
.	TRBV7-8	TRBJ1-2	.	ASSLSDSYYGYT
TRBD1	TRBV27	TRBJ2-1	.	ASSIRQGTNEQF
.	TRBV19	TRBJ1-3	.	ASRTLDSSGNTIY
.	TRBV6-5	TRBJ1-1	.	ASRGDGRRSEAF
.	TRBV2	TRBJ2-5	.	ASSVARLQETQY
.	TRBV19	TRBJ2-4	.	ASSAQTASKNIQY
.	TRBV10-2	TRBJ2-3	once	ASSDGATRRADTQY
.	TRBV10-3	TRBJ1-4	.	AISDPTGFNEKLF
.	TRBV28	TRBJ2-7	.	ASCPGDLYEQY
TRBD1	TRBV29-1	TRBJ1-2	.	SVEDTGQGFFDYGYT
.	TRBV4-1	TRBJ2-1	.	ASSQGVYEQF
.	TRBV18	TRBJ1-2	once	ASSPLPDSNYGYT
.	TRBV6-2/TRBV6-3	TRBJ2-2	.	ASSYSSQTNTGELF
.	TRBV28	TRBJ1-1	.	ASSRGMNTEAF
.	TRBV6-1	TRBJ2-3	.	ASSEQGTDTQY
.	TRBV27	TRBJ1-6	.	ASRGGNRSKALH
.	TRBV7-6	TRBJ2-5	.	ASSPSLVRVGTTQETQY
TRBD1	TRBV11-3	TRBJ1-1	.	ASSFRGLDTEAF
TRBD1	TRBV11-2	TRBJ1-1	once	ASSPQGINTEAF
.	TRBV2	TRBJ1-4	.	ASGGTVATNEKLF
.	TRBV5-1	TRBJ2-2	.	ASTGRQGELF
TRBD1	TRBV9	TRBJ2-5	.	ASSAGTEETQY
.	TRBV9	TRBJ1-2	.	ASSVAPSSRGYT
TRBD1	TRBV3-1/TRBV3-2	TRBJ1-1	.	ASSQVPGTGEEAF
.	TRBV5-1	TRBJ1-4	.	ASRQTDIGEKLF
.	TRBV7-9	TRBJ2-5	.	ASGETQY
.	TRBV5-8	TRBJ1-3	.	ASSSPRSGNTIY
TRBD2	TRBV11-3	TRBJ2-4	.	ASSLGEGNIQY
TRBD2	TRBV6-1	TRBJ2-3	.	ASSVRLAGGTDTQY
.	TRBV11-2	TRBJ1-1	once	ASSLDTGTEAF
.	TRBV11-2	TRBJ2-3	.	ASSPRGSDTQY
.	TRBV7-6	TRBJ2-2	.	ASSTQGGELF
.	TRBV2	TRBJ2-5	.	ASGAVGETQY
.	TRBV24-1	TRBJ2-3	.	ATSDKPGLRGGTDTQY
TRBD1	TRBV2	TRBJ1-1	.	ASSEPWDRGWAGTEAF
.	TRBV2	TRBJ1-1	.	ASSEEQNTEAF
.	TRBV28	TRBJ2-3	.	ASTNGGADTQY
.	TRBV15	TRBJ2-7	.	ATSRENEQY
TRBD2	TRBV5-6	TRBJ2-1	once	ASSLGVGGNNEQF
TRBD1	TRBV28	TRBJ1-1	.	ASIKSGGTEAF
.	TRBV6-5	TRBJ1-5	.	ASRATRGGNQPQH
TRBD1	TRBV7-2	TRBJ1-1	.	ASSFLDRETF
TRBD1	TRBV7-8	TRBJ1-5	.	ASSLYRGGPQH